The text below deals with one TCR beta chain. Via MiXCR, TCRdb re-called the 5' RACE reads, giving one row per CDR3 protein. Of some 99,000 distinct CDR3 sequences listed, around 5.8% are singletons. After removal of 4 bases from V and 5 bases from J, the junction contained 7 bases not matched to a gene. The V gene's germline CDR1 is MGHRA and CDR2 YSYEKL. This CDR3 has 15 amino acids. This record belongs to a study of T cells after yellow fever vaccination. The genes are TRBV4-1 and TRBJ1-5; 8 bases agree with TRBD1. This TCR was recovered from a man between 18 and 35 years old who received the YFV17D yellow fever vaccine. The source was CD8+ T cells sorted from PBMCs, collected 10 days after the yellow fever booster vaccination. The CDR3 region is CASSLSGTGDQPQHF. CDR3 nucleotides: TGCGCCAGCAGCCTCTCCGGGACAGGAGATCAGCCCCAGCATTTT.